This T cell receptor (beta chain) is drawn from a study of cytomegalovirus exposure and HLA in healthy donors. Study observations and caveats: Association of a missense DCLRE1C variant with TCR beta V- and J-gene trimming was reported in a later analysis. Donors were assumed by presence/absence analyses to have roughly uniform sequencing depth.

Germline CDR1 and CDR2: SGHAT and FQNNGV. CDR3 length equals 15 residues. Healthy bone marrow donors supplied every sample. Regarding this clone: Its antigen is not known.

Amplification used 60 Vbeta primers and 13 Jbeta primers. Profiled with immunoSEQ multiplex PCR; TCRdb holds only in-frame clones, not every one. Among roughly 120,000 clones listed, more than 75% were seen once. The sample was PBMCs. The rearrangement uses TRBV11-2 and TRBJ2-5, with 7 bases matching TRBD1. The J call may be in error: the DNA end matches TRBJ2-7 better. This clonotype originated in a man aged 40-49 years in good health and CMV-seronegative. CDR3 in DNA: TGTGCCAGCAGAAATCCGGGACAGAGCTCCTACGAGCAGTACTTC. It is translated as CASRNPGQSSYEQYF.